This is a list of T cell receptor beta chains from one sample in a study of blood T cell repertoires in COVID-19. Only in-frame clones appear in the TCRdb table, and some are missing; sequencing was by immunoSEQ multiplex PCR. The profile shows 100,000 to 150,000 clones, under 90% of them singletons. Sequenced sample: peripheral blood. The receptor source for this set is a woman aged 65 to 85 with acute or convalescent COVID-19. Each CDR3 is given with its conserved first and last residue. The D gene is left open where the match is weak. Where a row states a size, it is once, few, many or the class of an expanded clone; other rows omit it.

j_call | v_call | d_call | cdr3_length | clone_size | cdr3_nt | cdr3_aa
TRBJ2-5 | TRBV6-1 | TRBD2 | 15 | NA | TGTGCCAGCAGTGAATCGATCGGACTAGCAGAGACCCAGTACTTC | CASSESIGLAETQYF
TRBJ2-5 | TRBV5-6 | NA | 15 | NA | TGTGCCAGCAGCTTTACAGGGTATGGAAAAGAGACCCAGTACTTC | CASSFTGYGKETQYF
TRBJ2-5 | TRBV5-1 | NA | 12 | NA | TGCGCCAGCAGCTCCCAGGGGGAGACCCAGTACTTC | CASSSQGETQYF
TRBJ2-3 | TRBV9 | NA | 15 | NA | TGTGCCAGCAGCGTAGGGATGGCTAGCCGCGATACGCAGTATTTT | CASSVGMASRDTQYF
TRBJ1-4 | TRBV7-8 | TRBD1 | 15 | NA | TGTGCCAGCAGCCCCAGACAGGGGGCGGTTGAAAAACTGTTTTTT | CASSPRQGAVEKLFF
TRBJ1-2 | TRBV2 | NA | 13 | NA | TGTGCCAGCACCCCAGGAACGGACTATGGCTACACCTTC | CASTPGTDYGYTF
TRBJ2-6 | TRBV6-2/TRBV6-3 | NA | 18 | NA | TGTGCCAGCAGTACTCCCAAGGGAGGATTCTCTGGGGCCAACGTCCTGACTTTC | CASSTPKGGFSGANVLTF
TRBJ1-5 | TRBV6-5 | NA | 15 | NA | TGTGCCAGCAGTTCATGGGCGAATAGCAATCAGCCCCAGCATTTT | CASSSWANSNQPQHF
TRBJ1-4 | TRBV30 | NA | 16 | NA | TGTGCCTGGAGTGTACGTTCCAGGGGCGGGTATGAAAAACTGTTTTTT | CAWSVRSRGGYEKLFF
TRBJ1-2 | TRBV4-1 | NA | 15 | NA | TGCGCCAGCAGCCAAGACCGAGGAAGACACTATGGCTACACCTTC | CASSQDRGRHYGYTF
TRBJ1-5 | TRBV2 | NA | 14 | NA | TGTGCCAGCTGGACAGATAATAGCAATCAGCCCCAGCATTTT | CASWTDNSNQPQHF
TRBJ1-2 | TRBV10-3 | TRBD1 | 12 | NA | TGTGCCGTGGGACAGGGGGGTTATGGCTACACCTTC | CAVGQGGYGYTF
TRBJ2-7 | TRBV7-2 | NA | 13 | NA | TGTGCCAGCCTTGGAGCGGACTACAGGGAGCAGTACTTC | CASLGADYREQYF
TRBJ1-2 | TRBV6-6 | NA | 12 | NA | TGTGCCAGCAGTTACGGCCAATATGGCTACACCTTC | CASSYGQYGYTF
TRBJ1-2 | TRBV18 | TRBD1 | 13 | NA | TGTGCCAGCTCGATGGACAGGAGCTATGGCTACACCTTC | CASSMDRSYGYTF
TRBJ1-2 | TRBV7-9 | NA | 12 | NA | TGTGCCAGCAGCTTAGGATGGAGTGGCTACACCTTC | CASSLGWSGYTF
TRBJ2-1 | TRBV6-4 | TRBD2 | 15 | once | TGTGCCAGCAGCGCGGGGACTAGCGGACACAATGAGCAGTTCTTC | CASSAGTSGHNEQFF
TRBJ1-2 | TRBV29-1 | NA | 11 | NA | TGCAGCCTTGGGAGGCAGGATGGCTACACCTTC | CSLGRQDGYTF
TRBJ1-1 | TRBV12-3/TRBV12-4 | NA | 13 | NA | TGTGCCAGCAGTTTGCGCCAGAACACTGAAGCTTTCTTT | CASSLRQNTEAFF
TRBJ1-1 | TRBV7-6 | NA | 15 | NA | TGTGCCAGCAGCCGTATAGTCCATTCGAACACTGAAGCTTTCTTT | CASSRIVHSNTEAFF
TRBJ2-1 | TRBV5-1 | NA | 14 | NA | TGCGCCAGCAGCTTGAGGCAGGGTACCAATGAGCAGTTCTTC | CASSLRQGTNEQFF
TRBJ1-4 | TRBV4-1 | TRBD1 | 16 | NA | TGCGCCAGCAGCCGCGAAGGTGGGACAGTCGGTGAAAAACTGTTTTTT | CASSREGGTVGEKLFF
TRBJ2-1 | TRBV4-2 | TRBD2 | 15 | NA | TGTGCCAGCAGACCGACTAGCGGGGAATACAATGAGCAGTTCTTC | CASRPTSGEYNEQFF
TRBJ1-2 | TRBV19 | NA | 15 | NA | TGTGCCAGTAGTCTATCACCCCAGGGGAGCTATGGCTACACCTTC | CASSLSPQGSYGYTF
TRBJ2-2 | TRBV12-5 | TRBD1 | 16 | NA | TGTGCTAGTGGACGTCCCGGGACAGGGGGCTTCGGGGAGCTGTTTTTT | CASGRPGTGGFGELFF
TRBJ2-3 | TRBV11-2 | TRBD2 | 16 | NA | TGTGCCAGCAGCCCCCCTAGGAGCGGGGGGACAGATACGCAGTATTTT | CASSPPRSGGTDTQYF
TRBJ2-5 | TRBV5-4 | TRBD2 | 14 | NA | TGTGCCAGCAGCTTGGCAGGACTAGCGGAGACCCAGTACTTC | CASSLAGLAETQYF
TRBJ2-5 | TRBV11-2 | NA | 15 | NA | TGTGCCAGCAGCTTAGGTATAGCGCAACAAGAGACCCAGTACTTC | CASSLGIAQQETQYF
TRBJ2-3 | TRBV6-1 | TRBD1 | 13 | few | TGTGCCAGCAGTGACAGGGGGCGAGATACGCAGTATTTT | CASSDRGRDTQYF
TRBJ1-1 | TRBV4-2 | NA | 13 | NA | TGTGCCAGCAGCCCCTCACGGGACACTGAAGCTTTCTTT | CASSPSRDTEAFF
TRBJ2-3 | TRBV9 | NA | 13 | NA | TGTGCCAGCAGCGTAGTTGGAGCAGATACGCAGTATTTT | CASSVVGADTQYF
TRBJ2-3 | TRBV29-1 | NA | 13 | NA | TGCAGCGTTGAGATAGCGGCTACAGATACGCAGTATTTT | CSVEIAATDTQYF
TRBJ1-2 | TRBV9 | TRBD1 | 15 | NA | TGTGCCAGCAGCGGCGGACAGGGCTCGGGGTATGGCTACACCTTC | CASSGGQGSGYGYTF
TRBJ1-1 | TRBV5-4 | NA | 14 | NA | TGTGCCAGCAGCTTTACCCGAAGCTCCACTGAAGCTTTCTTT | CASSFTRSSTEAFF
TRBJ1-2 | TRBV6-4 | TRBD1 | 14 | NA | TGTGCCAGCCAGGGGGACAGGGATCGCTATGGCTACACCTTC | CASQGDRDRYGYTF
TRBJ2-2 | TRBV5-1 | TRBD2 | 16 | NA | TGCGCCAGCAGCTTGGAGGCTAGCGGGGCGGCGGGGGAGCTGTTTTTT | CASSLEASGAAGELFF
TRBJ1-3 | TRBV6-5 | TRBD1 | 14 | NA | TGTGCCAGCAGTTCGGCAGGGGGTGGAAACACCATATATTTT | CASSSAGGGNTIYF
TRBJ1-4 | TRBV19 | NA | 14 | NA | TGTGCCAGTAGTAAGACACCAAAGGGGGAAAAACTGTTTTTT | CASSKTPKGEKLFF
TRBJ1-2 | TRBV11-3 | TRBD1 | 11 | NA | TGTGCCAGCGGCAGGGGGGACGGCTACACCTTC | CASGRGDGYTF
TRBJ1-1 | TRBV12-3/TRBV12-4 | NA | 13 | NA | TGTGCCAGCAGTCCCGGCGCGGGCACTGAAGCTTTCTTT | CASSPGAGTEAFF
TRBJ1-2 | TRBV6-6 | NA | 14 | NA | TGTGCCAGCAGTAGAACCTCGGACAGCTATGGCTACACCTTC | CASSRTSDSYGYTF
TRBJ2-5 | TRBV4-1 | TRBD1 | 14 | NA | TGCGCCAGCAGCCTGCGGACAGGGGGGGAGACCCAGTACTTC | CASSLRTGGETQYF
TRBJ1-5 | TRBV9 | NA | 14 | NA | TGTGCCAGTAACAAGGGTGAAGAGGGTCAGCCCCAGCATTTT | CASNKGEEGQPQHF
TRBJ1-3 | TRBV5-1 | NA | 16 | NA | TGCGCCAGCAGCTTCGGACACCCGAGCTCTGGAAACACCATATATTTT | CASSFGHPSSGNTIYF
TRBJ2-1 | TRBV19 | NA | 13 | NA | TGTGCCAGTAGCCTGGGACAAAGGAATGAGCAGTTCTTC | CASSLGQRNEQFF
TRBJ2-3 | TRBV3-1/TRBV3-2 | TRBD2 | 17 | NA | TGTGCCAGCAGCAAACGACCGGGACTAGATTTGTCCGATACGCAGTATTTT | CASSKRPGLDLSDTQYF
TRBJ1-5 | TRBV21-1 | NA | 17 | NA | TGTGCCAGCAGCAGAGGACAGGGGGAACTAAGCAATCAGCCCCAGCATTTT | CASSRGQGELSNQPQHF
TRBJ2-4 | TRBV24-1 | TRBD1 | 17 | NA | TGTGCCACCAGTGATCCGACAGGGGGCGCGGGCAAAAACATTCAGTACTTC | CATSDPTGGAGKNIQYF
TRBJ1-2 | TRBV7-9 | TRBD1 | 15 | NA | TGTGCCAGCAGCTTCTCGGGACAGGCTAACTATGGCTACACCTTC | CASSFSGQANYGYTF
TRBJ1-1 | TRBV13 | TRBD1 | 15 | NA | TGTGCCAGCAGCAACTCCCAGGGGGCGAACACTGAAGCTTTCTTT | CASSNSQGANTEAFF
TRBJ1-1 | TRBV30 | NA | 15 | NA | TGTGCCTGGAGAGGGAGGAGACCCTTGAACACTGAAGCTTTCTTT | CAWRGRRPLNTEAFF
TRBJ1-5 | TRBV5-1 | NA | 15 | NA | TGCGCCAGCAAGGTAGACCCGGAGGTCAATCAGCCCCAGCATTTT | CASKVDPEVNQPQHF
TRBJ1-2 | TRBV11-3 | NA | 12 | NA | TGTGCCAGCAGCTTAGGGCCAGATGGCTACACCTTC | CASSLGPDGYTF
TRBJ2-2 | TRBV5-4 | TRBD2 | 16 | NA | TGTGCCAGCAGCTTGGGGCCGGGACTAAACACCGGGGAGCTGTTTTTT | CASSLGPGLNTGELFF
TRBJ2-4 | TRBV7-2 | TRBD1 | 15 | NA | TGTGCCAGCAGCCGGGCCGGGACAGAACAAAACATTCAGTACTTC | CASSRAGTEQNIQYF